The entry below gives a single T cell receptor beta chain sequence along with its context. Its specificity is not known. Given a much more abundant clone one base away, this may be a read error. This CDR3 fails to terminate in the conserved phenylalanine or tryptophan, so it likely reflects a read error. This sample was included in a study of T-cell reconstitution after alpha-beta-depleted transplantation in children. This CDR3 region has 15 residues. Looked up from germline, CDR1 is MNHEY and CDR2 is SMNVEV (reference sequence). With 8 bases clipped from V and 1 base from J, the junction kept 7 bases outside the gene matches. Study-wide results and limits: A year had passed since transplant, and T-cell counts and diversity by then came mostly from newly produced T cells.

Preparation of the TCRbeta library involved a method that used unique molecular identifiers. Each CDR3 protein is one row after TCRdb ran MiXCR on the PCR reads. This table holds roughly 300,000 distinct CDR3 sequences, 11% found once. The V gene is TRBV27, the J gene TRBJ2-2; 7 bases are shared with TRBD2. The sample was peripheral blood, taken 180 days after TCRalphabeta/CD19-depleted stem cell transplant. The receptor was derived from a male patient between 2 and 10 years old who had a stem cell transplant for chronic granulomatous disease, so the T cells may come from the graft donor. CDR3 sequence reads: CASRGRGGNTGELFL. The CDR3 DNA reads TGTGCCAGCCGAGGGAGGGGCGGGAACACCGGGGAGCTGTTTTTA.